This TCR beta chain was documented in a study of blood T cell repertoires in COVID-19. In the study overall: The United States, Italy and Spain supplied acute and convalescent COVID-19 samples. PBMCs, B-cell-depleted T cells, or T cells provided the cDNA or gDNA that made up the material.

In the original processing: How many nucleated cells were present was estimated from reference gene primer amplification. Profiling relied on immunoSEQ multiplex PCR, and the TCRdb table lists in-frame clones only, not all of them. Clone size and V and J calls were adopted from that table, with D and trimming inferred from the DNA. The table has 200,000 or so clones, approximately 84% seen once. Only one count was recorded for this clone. The receptor was derived from a woman in her seventies with active or convalescent COVID-19. The sample was peripheral blood.

CDR3 sequence reads: CATSYSNQPQHF. The CDR3 DNA reads TGTGCCACTTCGTATAGCAATCAGCCCCAGCATTTT. V usage is TRBV28 and J usage is TRBJ1-5; D not resolved. CDR1 is MDHEN, CDR2 SYDVKM, per germline. V was pared by 10 bases and J by 0 bases, with 7 bases between. This CDR3 has 12 residues.